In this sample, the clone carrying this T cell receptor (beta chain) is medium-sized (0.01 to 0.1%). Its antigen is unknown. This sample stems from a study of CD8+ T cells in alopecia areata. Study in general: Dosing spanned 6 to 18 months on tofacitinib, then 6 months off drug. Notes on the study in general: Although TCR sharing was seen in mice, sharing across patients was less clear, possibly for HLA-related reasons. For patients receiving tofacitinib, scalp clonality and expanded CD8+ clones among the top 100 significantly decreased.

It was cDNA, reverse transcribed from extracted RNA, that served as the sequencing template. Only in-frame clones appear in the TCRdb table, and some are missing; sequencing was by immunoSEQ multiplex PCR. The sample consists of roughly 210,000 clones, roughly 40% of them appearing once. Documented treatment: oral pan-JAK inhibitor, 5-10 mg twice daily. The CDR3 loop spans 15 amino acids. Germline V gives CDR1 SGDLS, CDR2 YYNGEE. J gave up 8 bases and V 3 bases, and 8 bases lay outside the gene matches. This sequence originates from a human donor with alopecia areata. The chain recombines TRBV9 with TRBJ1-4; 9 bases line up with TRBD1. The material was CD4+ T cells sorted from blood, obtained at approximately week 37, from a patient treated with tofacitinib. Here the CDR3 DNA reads TGTGCCAGCAGCGGTGGGGACAGGGTAGGGGAAAAACTGTTTTTT. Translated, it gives CASSGGDRVGEKLFF.